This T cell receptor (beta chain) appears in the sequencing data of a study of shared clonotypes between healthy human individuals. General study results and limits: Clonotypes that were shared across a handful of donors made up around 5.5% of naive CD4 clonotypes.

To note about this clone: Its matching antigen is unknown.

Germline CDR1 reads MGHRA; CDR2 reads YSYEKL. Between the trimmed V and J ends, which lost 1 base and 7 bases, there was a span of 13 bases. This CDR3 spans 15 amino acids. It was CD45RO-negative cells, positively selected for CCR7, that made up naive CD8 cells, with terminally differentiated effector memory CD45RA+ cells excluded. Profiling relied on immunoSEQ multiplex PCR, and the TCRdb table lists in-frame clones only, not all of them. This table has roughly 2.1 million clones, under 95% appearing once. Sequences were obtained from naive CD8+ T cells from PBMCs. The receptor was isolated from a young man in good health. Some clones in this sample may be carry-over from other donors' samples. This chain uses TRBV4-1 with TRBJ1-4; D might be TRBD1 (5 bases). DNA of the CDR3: TGCGCCAGCAGCCAAGCCCCTGGGGGGGGTGAAAAACTGTTTTTT. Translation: CASSQAPGGGEKLFF.